This TCR beta chain was documented in a study of spatial heterogeneity in lung cancer. Regarding the study as a whole: Resection blood, more than follow-up blood, showed ubiquitous expanded tumor TCRs.

This clonotype occurred many times. Its antigen is unknown. The CDR3 runs 20 residues. J gave up 6 bases and V 3 bases, and 20 bases lay outside the gene matches. CDR1 is LGHNA and CDR2 is YSLEER in the germline V gene. Time point given: sample taken at primary tumor resection. The donors, more than 55 patients with untreated early-stage non-small cell lung cancer, provided the samples. Whole RNA, which was extracted from tumor, nontumor lung tissue or frozen PBMC, was sequenced without any cell sorting. TCRdb itself ran the 5' RACE reads through MiXCR, one entry per CDR3 protein. Of 40,000 to 45,000 distinct CDR3 sequences detected, under 7.5% appear once; the ten largest clones hold around 45%.

The chain recombines TRBV4-3 with TRBJ2-3; TRBD2 matches at 11 bases. The starting material was PBMCs, obtained at surgery. This sequence originates from a female donor with early-stage non-small cell lung cancer. In nucleotides, the CDR3 is TGCGCCAGCAGCCAGGCCCCTCCGGGACTAGCGGTTCTGAACTTTGATACGCAGTATTTT. This codes for CASSQAPPGLAVLNFDTQYF.